This TCR beta chain comes out of a study of blood T cell repertoires in COVID-19 (dated by TCRdb to 2019 to 2021). With regard to the full study: Samples covering the acute and convalescent phases of COVID-19 were provided by collaborators in the United States, Italy and Spain. The prospective study material was composed of cDNA or gDNA derived from T cells, B-cell-depleted T cells, or PBMCs. Subjects who had been exposed to COVID-19, were actively infected with it, or had recovered from it provided the deeply sampled blood TCRbeta repertoires that made up the dataset. The repertoires were released in a freely available public database intended as a resource for research on the immune response to SARS-CoV-2. The samples were drawn from the first 160 participants of the ongoing ImmuneRACE study and from 1,254 subjects provided by 6 global collaborators. A de-identified subject ID, COVID-19 status, age in years and sex were almost always included in the sample metadata. Where HLA class I and class II types were available, the types were taken from metadata supplied by the sample provider, not from assay-based typing.

TCRbeta CDR3 regions were amplified from genomic DNA by means of the immunoSEQ Assay, a bias-controlled multiplex PCR. On the study's bioinformatics: Within the assay, amplification of reference gene primers was used to estimate how many nucleated cells each sample contained. To quantify the absolute abundance of each unique TCRbeta CDR3 rearrangement, sequence reads were collapsed and filtered. Productive Simpson clonality was computed per sample as the square root of Simpson's diversity index over productive rearrangements. In its TCRdb copy, this immuneACCESS table keeps in-frame sequences only and misses some clones. Where compared with another copy, unresolved V genes explain less than half of these, and the others have no known cause. The D gene and trimming were derived from the DNA, and the V and J assignments and clone size from that table. This sample is represented by about 180,000 clones; approximately 83% of them were singletons. The leading ten clones occupy around 9% of the sample.

Notes on this clone: Its cognate antigen has yet to be identified. The record has no base qualities; no much larger clone is one base away.

The investigation overall reported the following: How much clinical and demographic metadata was included differed by source and by participant, and the metadata was provided uncurated.

The collaborating institutions used their own protocols to collect whole blood in K2EDTA tubes. For TCRbeta analysis, collaborators shipped samples as frozen whole blood, isolated PBMCs, or DNA extracted from either of those sample types. The sequenced material came from peripheral blood. The sequence came from a man between 50 and 59 years old with active or convalescent COVID-19.

The CDR3 here reads CASSFPSSRGPSEQFF. The DNA sequence is as follows: TGTGCCAGCAGTTTCCCCTCCTCGAGAGGGCCGAGTGAGCAGTTCTTC. The chain couples TRBV27 to TRBJ2-1; the D gene is possibly TRBD2, with 5 bases matching. From cysteine to phenylalanine, the CDR3 is 16 amino acids long. Only CDR3 DNA is held: 48 bases, read in frame from base 1. Cut back by 3 bases and 9 bases, the V and J ends lie 21 bases apart. Taken from the germline V gene (reference sequence), the CDR1 and CDR2 loops are MNHEY and SMNVEV.